These 6 T cell receptor beta chains were all obtained from the same sample, sequenced in a study of blood T cell repertoires in COVID-19. This table comes from immunoSEQ multiplex PCR, and its TCRdb copy is limited to in-frame clones, with some not included. The sample includes 400,000 or so clones, about 90% of them seen just once. Source material: PBMCs or T cells enriched from blood (not recorded which). The receptor source for this set is a man between 18 and 29 years old who had recovered from COVID-19.

This chain connects TRBV10-1 to TRBJ1-1; D is unresolved. Trimming stripped 1 base from V and 1 base from J, with 7 bases between. The CDR3 runs 14 residues. Germline CDR1 and CDR2: WNHNN and SYGVQD (reference sequence). The CDR3 DNA reads as TGCGCCAGCAGTGAGTATCAGGAGAACACTGAAGCTTTCTTT. It codes for CASSEYQENTEAFF.

CDR3 protein: CASGSNPRDRVSSPLHF. CDR3 sequence (DNA): TGTGCTAGTGGTTCCAACCCCCGGGACAGGGTATCTTCACCCCTCCACTTT. The rearrangement joins TRBV12-5 to TRBJ1-6; 9 bases are a match to TRBD1. The V segment lost 4 bases and the J segment 9 bases; nucleotides outside the gene matches: 13. Per the germline V gene, CDR1 is LGHNT and CDR2 is FRNRAP. This CDR3 is built from 17 residues.

V is TRBV19 and J is TRBJ1-2, with TRBD1 matching over 7 bases. J gave up 8 bases and V 2 bases, and 14 bases lay outside the gene matches. CDR1 and CDR2 (germline): LNHDA, SQIVND (reference sequence). The CDR3 extends over 16 amino acids. CDR3 sequence (DNA): TGTGCCAGTAGTATATATCTCTGGACAGGTCGGACGGGCTACACCTTC. It yields the protein CASSIYLWTGRTGYTF.

This clone occurred once. This rearrangement joins TRBV30 to TRBJ2-5, with 7 bases that match TRBD1. The V segment lost 4 bases and the J segment 4 bases; nucleotides outside the gene matches: 9. This CDR3 region has 14 residues. The germline CDR1 and CDR2 sequences are GTSNPN and SVGIG (reference sequence). The CDR3 DNA reads as TGTGCCTGGACCACGACAGGGTATTCAGAGACCCAGTACTTC. It specifies CAWTTTGYSETQYF. The variable domain in full, with the rest retrieved from reference TRBV30 and TRBJ2-5, is SQTIHQWPATLVQPVGSPLSLECTVEGTSNPNLYWYRQAAGRGLQLLFYSVGIGQISSEVPQNLSASRPQDRQFILSSKKLLLSDSGFYLCAWTTTGYSETQYFGPGTRLLVL.

The table lists this clone with a count of one. This chain joins TRBV19 and TRBJ2-2; 8 nucleotides agree with TRBD1. The V gene end was trimmed by 8 bases and the J gene end by 3 bases; junction bases not matched to a gene: 5. Germline-derived CDR1 and CDR2 are LNHDA and SQIVND (reference sequence). This CDR3 is built from 14 residues. Written as DNA, the CDR3 is TGTGCCAGTTCCGGACAGGGAGACACCGGGGAGCTGTTTTTT. The encoded protein is CASSGQGDTGELFF.

J is TRBJ1-1 and V is TRBV4-1; D is unresolved. The CDR3 contains 17 residues. CDR1 is MGHRA, CDR2 YSYEKL, per germline. Trimming removed 1 base at V and 0 bases at J, with 15 bases between. CDR3 sequence reads: CASSQVGEGPMNTEAFF. The CDR3 DNA follows: TGCGCCAGCAGCCAAGTGGGAGAGGGCCCAATGAACACTGAAGCTTTCTTT.